Below are 14 T cell receptor beta chains sequenced from a single sample in a study of CD8+ T cells in alopecia areata. RNA was extracted and reverse transcribed into cDNA as the sequencing template. Clones were sequenced by immunoSEQ multiplex PCR, and TCRdb holds only the in-frame ones, with some missing. The data show fewer than 150,000 clones, roughly 54% seen once. The sample here was CD4+ T cells sorted from blood, taken at week 0. These receptors all stem from a human donor with alopecia areata.

V and J are TRBV6-6 and TRBJ1-3; possible D gene TRBD1, 6 bases. Germline V gene sequence: CDR1 MNHNY, CDR2 SVGAGI (reference sequence). The CDR3 loop spans 14 amino acids. V shed 2 bases and J shed 4 bases, with 9 bases lying between them. CDR3 loop: CASSYGTSGNTIYF. The CDR3 region has the DNA TGTGCCAGCAGTTACGGGACAAGCGGAAACACCATATATTTT.

The chain recombines TRBV4-3 with TRBJ1-1; D not certain. The CDR3 spans 15 residues. Germline CDR1 LGHNA, CDR2 YSLEER. Trimming left V 0 bases short and J 1 base short, with 9 bases between. CDR3 residues: CASSQDFEANTEAFF. In nucleotides, the CDR3 is TGCGCCAGCAGCCAAGATTTTGAGGCGAACACTGAAGCTTTCTTT.

The J gene is TRBJ2-5, the V gene TRBV30, with D tentatively TRBD1 (5 bases). This CDR3 has 10 residues. Germline-derived CDR1 and CDR2 are GTSNPN and SVGIG (reference sequence). Deletions cut 6 bases from V and 10 bases from J, with 12 bases between. DNA for the CDR3: TGTGCCTGTACAGGACCGGGCCAGTACTTC. Protein sequence: CACTGPGQYF.

CDR3: CASSQARNQPQHF. CDR3 bases: TGTGCCAGCAGCCAGGCCAGGAATCAGCCCCAGCATTTT. The chain combines TRBV11-1 with TRBJ1-5; the D is unclear. The CDR3 has 13 residues. The germline CDR1 and CDR2 sequences are SGHAT and FQDESV (reference sequence). V lost 5 bases, J lost 4 bases, and 9 bases lay in between. The whole variable domain, filled in from reference TRBV11-1 and TRBJ1-5, reads EAEVAQSPRYKITEKSQAVAFWCDPISGHATLYWYRQILGQGPELLVQFQDESVVDDSQLPKDRFSAERLKGVDSTLKIQPAELGDSAMYLCASSQARNQPQHFGDGTRLSIL.

This chain uses TRBV7-9 with TRBJ2-1, with TRBD2 matching 9 bases. The V and J ends lost 4 bases and 2 bases, in that order; junction bases with no gene match: 9. Germline V gives CDR1 SEHNR, CDR2 FQNEAQ (reference sequence). The CDR3 loop spans 17 amino acids. The CDR3 DNA reads as TGTGCCAGCAGCTCTAAGAGAGTAGCGGGAGCCTACAATGAGCAGTTCTTC. Its translation is CASSSKRVAGAYNEQFF.

This clone was recorded only once. The CDR3 ends on some other residue instead of the conserved phenylalanine or tryptophan, so this is likely a read error. The DNA is omitted, as the CDR3 cannot be located on it reliably, and the CDR3 follows TCRdb's listing. This chain connects TRBV27 to TRBJ2-7; the table's D gene call, TRBD1, was not cross checked with the DNA. Germline CDR1 is MNHEY and CDR2 is SMNVEV (reference sequence). The CDR3 spans 12 residues, counting both ends. This chain's CDR3 is CASGGQGRLRLL.

J is TRBJ2-2 and V is TRBV7-2; no firm D call. The CDR3 length is 16 residues. Germline CDR1 SGHTA, CDR2 FQGNSA. V lost 2 bases and J 2 bases, leaving 12 bases between the germline ends. CDR3 loop: CASSLLRRANTGELFF. The CDR3 DNA sequence: TGTGCCAGCAGCTTATTGCGTCGGGCTAACACCGGGGAGCTGTTTTTT.

This clone was counted between two and nine times. The V and J genes are TRBV5-1 and TRBJ2-5; TRBD1 matches 9 bases. The length of the CDR3 is 17 residues. V was pared by 4 bases and J by 2 bases, with 12 bases of the junction left unmatched. Per the germline V gene, CDR1 is SGHRS and CDR2 is YFSETQ. In DNA form, the CDR3 reads TGCGCCAGCAGCCAGGTGACAGGGGGTTTTCGTCAAGAGACCCAGTACTTC. This sequence encodes CASSQVTGGFRQETQYF.

The chain couples TRBV4-1 to TRBJ1-5; 7 bases agree with TRBD1. Trimming at V came to 3 bases and at J to 2 bases, leaving 1 base not matched to a gene. This CDR3 region has 14 residues. Per germline, CDR1 MGHRA and CDR2 YSYEKL. CDR3 residues: CASSHTGGNQPQHF. CDR3 nucleotide sequence: TGCGCCAGCAGCCATACAGGGGGCAATCAGCCCCAGCATTTT.

CDR3 sequence: CASSEELGRGHEQFF. The CDR3 nucleotides are TGTGCCAGCAGTGAGGAGTTAGGACGTGGGCATGAGCAGTTCTTC. This chain connects TRBV6-4 to TRBJ2-1; D is unresolved. This CDR3 region has 15 residues. Germline V gene lookup returns CDR1 MRHNA and CDR2 SNTAGT. V was cut by 3 bases and J by 8 bases, with 17 bases left in between.

CDR3 in amino acids: CAWSRGEVTEAFF. The CDR3 coding sequence is TGTGCCTGGAGTCGGGGGGAGGTGACTGAAGCTTTCTTT. This chain connects TRBV30 to TRBJ1-1, with D possibly matching TRBD1 (5 bases). The CDR3 length is 13 residues. Trimming stripped 2 bases from V and 5 bases from J, with 12 bases between. Looked up from germline, CDR1 is GTSNPN and CDR2 is SVGIG (reference sequence). The whole variable domain, remainder taken from reference TRBV30 and TRBJ1-1, is SQTIHQWPATLVQPVGSPLSLECTVEGTSNPNLYWYRQAAGRGLQLLFYSVGIGQISSEVPQNLSASRPQDRQFILSSKKLLLSDSGFYLCAWSRGEVTEAFFGQGTRLTVV.

V gene TRBV7-9 combines with J gene TRBJ1-4; no clear D gene. The germline V and J ends were trimmed by 1 base and 1 base, with 1 base remaining between them. The CDR3 runs 13 residues. CDR1 is SEHNR, CDR2 FQNEAQ, per germline (reference sequence). The CDR3 region has the DNA TGTGCCAGCAGCTTAGAAACTAATGAAAAACTGTTTTTT. Translation gives CASSLETNEKLFF.

The J gene is TRBJ1-6, the V gene TRBV15; D ambiguous. The germline V and J ends were trimmed by 1 base and 7 bases, with 8 bases remaining between them. This CDR3 spans 14 amino acids. In germline, CDR1 is LNHNV, CDR2 YYDKDF (reference sequence). Here the CDR3 reads CATSRAGLNSPLHF. The CDR3 coding sequence is TGTGCCACCAGCAGAGCGGGGTTAAATTCACCCCTCCACTTT. Based on the CDR3 plus reference TRBV15 and TRBJ1-6, the full variable domain is DAMVIQNPRYQVTQFGKPVTLSCSQTLNHNVMYWYQQKSSQAPKLLFHYYDKDFNNEADTPDNFQSRRPNTSFCFLDIRSPGLGDTAMYLCATSRAGLNSPLHFGNGTRLTVT.

The rearrangement uses TRBV11-2 and TRBJ2-5; D uncertain. CDR3 size: 14 residues. V lost 3 bases and J lost 2, with 10 bases in between. Germline CDR1 and CDR2: SGHAT and FQNNGV. For the CDR3, the DNA is TGTGCCAGCAGCTTCCGTTCGATTCAAGAGACCCAGTACTTC. It codes for CASSFRSIQETQYF.